A selection of T cell receptor beta chains follows, all from one sample in a study of chemoradiotherapy in HPV16-positive cancers. Using immunoSEQ multiplex PCR, the repertoire was profiled, and TCRdb retains in-frame clones only, with some absent. The sample holds some 1,800 clones, around nine tenths seen once. The source was tumor tissue, collected from a patient who underwent chemoradiotherapy. Every receptor here comes from a human donor with HPV-associated anogenital cancer. CDR3s include the opening cysteine and the closing phenylalanine or tryptophan. Each record gives: clone size, J gene, V gene, D gene, CDR3 protein, CDR3 DNA. The D gene is left open where the match is weak. Not every row has a clone size; where given, it reads once, few, many or a size class.

NA | TRBJ2-7 | TRBV28 | TRBD1 | CASSLGTGDSYEQYF | TGTGCCAGCAGTCTCGGGACAGGGGATAGTTACGAGCAGTACTTC
NA | TRBJ2-2 | TRBV25-1 | TRBD1 | CASTPTGFNAGELFF | TGTGCCAGCACCCCGACAGGGTTTAATGCCGGGGAGCTGTTTTTT
once | TRBJ2-7 | TRBV4-3 | TRBD2 | CASSQEVGGGAGEQYF | TGCGCCAGCAGCCAAGAGGTCGGCGGGGGGGCCGGCGAGCAGTACTTC
NA | TRBJ2-5 | TRBV4-1 | NA | CASSQDARGAETQYF | TGCGCCAGCAGCCAAGATGCGAGGGGGGCAGAGACCCAGTACTTC
once | TRBJ1-1 | TRBV5-1 | NA | CASSLSGVTEAFF | TGCGCCAGCAGCTTATCAGGTGTGACTGAAGCTTTCTTT
NA | TRBJ1-5 | TRBV4-1 | NA | CASSQDLGSRQHF | TGCGCCAGCAGCCAAGATCTTGGGTCCCGTCAGCATTTT
NA | TRBJ2-1 | TRBV5-1 | NA | CASSLEREERDEQFF | TGCGCCAGCAGTCTGGAAAGGGAGGAGAGAGATGAGCAGTTCTTC
once | TRBJ1-5 | TRBV2 | TRBD1 | CASSVEAGGDQPQHF | TGTGCCAGCAGTGTCGAGGCAGGGGGCGATCAGCCCCAGCATTTT
NA | TRBJ2-3 | TRBV30 | TRBD1 | CAGTGGPDTQYF | TGTGCCGGAACAGGGGGCCCAGATACGCAGTATTTT
NA | TRBJ2-2 | TRBV7-2 | TRBD2 | CASSEGLAAGELFF | TGTGCCAGCAGCGAAGGACTAGCCGCCGGGGAGCTGTTTTTT